What follows are 17 T cell receptor beta chains derived from one specimen sequenced in a study of cytomegalovirus exposure and HLA in healthy donors. The PCR was carried out with 60 Vbeta primers and 13 Jbeta primers. TCRdb's table, derived via immunoSEQ multiplex PCR, lists solely in-frame clones and lacks some. The sample includes approximately 110,000 clones, more than 60% of them seen just once. Sequenced: PBMCs. Receptors originate from a woman between 40 and 55 years old in good health and CMV-seropositive.

The rearrangement links TRBV7-2 to TRBJ2-3; TRBD1 might be the D (6 bases). This CDR3 contains 15 residues. V was shortened by 5 bases and J by 0 bases, with 12 bases between the two germline ends. In germline, CDR1 is SGHTA, CDR2 FQGNSA. CDR3 sequence: CASSAGTISTDTQYF. In DNA form, the CDR3 reads TGTGCCAGCAGCGCCGGGACAATAAGCACAGATACGCAGTATTTT.

The chain recombines TRBV11-1 with TRBJ2-5; TRBD1 might be the D (5 bases). Germline CDR1 is SGHAT and CDR2 is FQDESV (reference sequence). The V and J ends lost 2 bases and 2 bases respectively, with 6 bases between them. The CDR3 is made up of 13 amino acids. The CDR3 bases are TGTGCCAGCAGCTTACCAGGGCAAGAGACCCAGTACTTC. Its protein is CASSLPGQETQYF.

The genes are TRBV5-6 and TRBJ1-2; D ambiguous. Germline V CDR1 and CDR2: SGHDT, YYEEEE. Trimming stripped 4 bases from V and 8 bases from J, with 15 bases between. This CDR3 has 13 amino acids. The CDR3 loop reads CASSRPADWGYTF. The CDR3 DNA reads as TGTGCCAGCAGCCGACCGGCGGATTGGGGCTACACCTTC.

V gene TRBV5-1 combines with J gene TRBJ2-2, with a possible D match to TRBD1 (6 bases). Germline values: CDR1 SGHRS, CDR2 YFSETQ. The CDR3 length is 18 residues. V was cut by 4 bases and J by 1 base, with 20 bases left in between. The CDR3 sequence is CASSVRAQGQGNTGELFF. The CDR3 DNA reads as TGCGCCAGCAGCGTTAGAGCCCAGGGGCAGGGGAACACCGGGGAGCTGTTTTTT.

The chain employs TRBV7-2 and TRBJ2-7; 10 bases map to TRBD2. Germline CDR1 reads SGHTA; CDR2 reads FQGNSA. The V segment lost 5 bases and the J segment 3 bases; nucleotides outside the gene matches: 4. The CDR3 has 14 amino acids. The CDR3 region is CASSRTSGLYEQYF. As DNA, the CDR3 is TGTGCCAGCAGCCGGACTAGCGGCCTCTACGAGCAGTACTTC.

This clone showed up just once. The rearrangement links TRBV13 to TRBJ2-7, with 7 positions matching TRBD1. The CDR3 spans 16 residues. The V gene end was trimmed by 4 bases and the J gene end by 3 bases; junction bases not matched to a gene: 12. Germline V gene lookup returns CDR1 PRHDT and CDR2 FYEKMQ (reference sequence). CDR3 amino acids: CASSSSAGTAHYEQYF. CDR3 bases: TGTGCCAGCAGCTCAAGTGCCGGGACAGCTCACTACGAGCAGTACTTC.

This chain joins TRBV5-1 and TRBJ2-5, with TRBD2 matching 7 bases. Germline trimming cut 4 bases from V and 5 bases from J; bases unmatched to any gene: 5. The CDR3 sequence is 13 residues long. Germline CDR1 is SGHRS and CDR2 is YFSETQ. This chain's CDR3 is CASSAGLGETQYF. CDR3 DNA: TGCGCCAGCAGCGCTGGACTAGGGGAGACCCAGTACTTC.

This clone was observed a few times. This sequence joins TRBV19 and TRBJ2-7; TRBD2 matches 8 bases. CDR1 and CDR2 from the germline V gene are LNHDA and SQIVND (reference sequence). V lost 3 bases, J lost 5 bases, and 6 bases stayed unmatched. The CDR3 spans 14 residues. The CDR3 loop reads CASSISGGRHEQYF. The CDR3 nucleotides read TGTGCCAGTAGTATTTCGGGGGGGCGTCACGAGCAGTACTTC. The whole variable domain, filled in from reference TRBV19 and TRBJ2-7, reads DGGITQSPKYLFRKEGQNVTLSCEQNLNHDAMYWYRQDPGQGLRLIYYSQIVNDFQKGDIAEGYSVSREKKESFPLTVTSAQKNPTAFYLCASSISGGRHEQYFGPGTRLTVT.

This clone appeared a few times. The chain recombines TRBV7-2 with TRBJ2-5; 7 nucleotides match TRBD2. Germline CDR1 is SGHTA and CDR2 is FQGNSA. With V trimmed by 2 bases and J by 1 base, 1 base remained unmatched. The CDR3 contains 14 residues. CDR3 region: CASSLQRGQETQYF. For the CDR3, the DNA is TGTGCCAGCAGCTTACAGCGGGGCCAAGAGACCCAGTACTTC.

This clone was observed once. The J gene is TRBJ2-1, the V gene TRBV10-1, with 9 nucleotides matching TRBD1. CDR3 length: 14 amino acids. The V gene end was trimmed by 8 bases and the J gene end by 7 bases; junction bases not matched to a gene: 9. The germline CDR1 and CDR2 sequences are WNHNN and SYGVQD (reference sequence). The DNA of the CDR3 is TGCGCCAGCGGTTCGGGACAGGGCAAGAATGAGCAGTTCTTC. This codes for CASGSGQGKNEQFF.

The table lists this clone with a few counts. The J gene is TRBJ1-1, the V gene TRBV21-1; whether TRBD1, the table's D call, matches the DNA was not checked. TRBV21-1 is a documented pseudogene. The CDR3 has 15 residues. The CDR3 sequence: CASSKESQGVTEAFF. In nucleotides, the CDR3 is TGTGCCAGCAGCAAAGAGAGCCAGGGCGTCACTGAAGCTTTCTTT.

The CDR3 sequence: CASSFLGQGGDSPLHF. CDR3 nucleotides: TGTGCCAGCAGTTTTCTCGGGCAGGGGGGCGATTCACCCCTCCACTTT. V gene TRBV27 combines with J gene TRBJ1-6; 7 positions agree with TRBD1. Germline V lookup: CDR1 MNHEY, CDR2 SMNVEV (reference sequence). CDR3 size: 16 residues. V trimming: 3 bases; J trimming: 8 bases; junction bases outside the gene matches: 10.

V and J are TRBV19 and TRBJ2-1; possible D gene TRBD1, 7 bases. In germline, CDR1 is LNHDA, CDR2 SQIVND (reference sequence). CDR3 length equals 19 residues. The ends were cut back, 3 bases at V and 6 bases at J, with 27 bases in the middle. The CDR3 protein is CASSILRPLGRGTVNEQFF. The CDR3 bases are TGTGCCAGTAGTATTCTACGCCCACTTGGTCGGGGGACAGTCAATGAGCAGTTCTTC.

V usage is TRBV27 and J usage is TRBJ2-7; 8 bases are a match to TRBD2. Germline assignment: CDR1 MNHEY and CDR2 SMNVEV (reference sequence). The CDR3 contains 17 residues. The junction had 11 bases not matched to a gene; V was cut back by 2 bases and J by 2 bases. CDR3 region: CASSLRLGGGTTYEQYF. In DNA form, the CDR3 reads TGTGCCAGCAGTTTAAGGCTTGGCGGGGGGACTACCTACGAGCAGTACTTC.

The J gene is TRBJ2-5, the V gene TRBV10-1, with 14 positions matching TRBD2. The CDR3 is 17 amino acids. Per germline, CDR1 WNHNN and CDR2 SYGVQD (reference sequence). V lost 5 bases and J lost 1; bases outside the gene matches: 6. The DNA of the CDR3 is TGCGCCAGCAGTAAATCGGGGACTAGCGGGGGCCAAGAGACCCAGTACTTC. It translates to CASSKSGTSGGQETQYF.

This clone was seen more than once but under ten times. This CDR3 is CASSFDRGHSYEQYF. CDR3 sequence (DNA): TGTGCCAGCAGCTTTGACAGGGGGCACTCCTACGAGCAGTACTTC. The rearrangement links TRBV7-2 to TRBJ2-7; TRBD1 agrees at 10 bases. The J segment lost 0 bases and the V segment lost 3 bases, leaving 2 bases of the junction unmatched. Per germline, CDR1 SGHTA and CDR2 FQGNSA. The CDR3 is 15 amino acids.

V is TRBV14 and J is TRBJ2-3; D perhaps matches TRBD2 (6 bases). The V end was cut by 6 bases, the J end by 7 bases, with 17 bases between. CDR1 SGHDN and CDR2 FVKESK come from the germline V gene. The CDR3 contains 14 residues. The CDR3 here is CASSTGALGNTQYF. CDR3 coding DNA: TGTGCCAGCAGTACGGGAGCCCTAGGGAATACGCAGTATTTT.